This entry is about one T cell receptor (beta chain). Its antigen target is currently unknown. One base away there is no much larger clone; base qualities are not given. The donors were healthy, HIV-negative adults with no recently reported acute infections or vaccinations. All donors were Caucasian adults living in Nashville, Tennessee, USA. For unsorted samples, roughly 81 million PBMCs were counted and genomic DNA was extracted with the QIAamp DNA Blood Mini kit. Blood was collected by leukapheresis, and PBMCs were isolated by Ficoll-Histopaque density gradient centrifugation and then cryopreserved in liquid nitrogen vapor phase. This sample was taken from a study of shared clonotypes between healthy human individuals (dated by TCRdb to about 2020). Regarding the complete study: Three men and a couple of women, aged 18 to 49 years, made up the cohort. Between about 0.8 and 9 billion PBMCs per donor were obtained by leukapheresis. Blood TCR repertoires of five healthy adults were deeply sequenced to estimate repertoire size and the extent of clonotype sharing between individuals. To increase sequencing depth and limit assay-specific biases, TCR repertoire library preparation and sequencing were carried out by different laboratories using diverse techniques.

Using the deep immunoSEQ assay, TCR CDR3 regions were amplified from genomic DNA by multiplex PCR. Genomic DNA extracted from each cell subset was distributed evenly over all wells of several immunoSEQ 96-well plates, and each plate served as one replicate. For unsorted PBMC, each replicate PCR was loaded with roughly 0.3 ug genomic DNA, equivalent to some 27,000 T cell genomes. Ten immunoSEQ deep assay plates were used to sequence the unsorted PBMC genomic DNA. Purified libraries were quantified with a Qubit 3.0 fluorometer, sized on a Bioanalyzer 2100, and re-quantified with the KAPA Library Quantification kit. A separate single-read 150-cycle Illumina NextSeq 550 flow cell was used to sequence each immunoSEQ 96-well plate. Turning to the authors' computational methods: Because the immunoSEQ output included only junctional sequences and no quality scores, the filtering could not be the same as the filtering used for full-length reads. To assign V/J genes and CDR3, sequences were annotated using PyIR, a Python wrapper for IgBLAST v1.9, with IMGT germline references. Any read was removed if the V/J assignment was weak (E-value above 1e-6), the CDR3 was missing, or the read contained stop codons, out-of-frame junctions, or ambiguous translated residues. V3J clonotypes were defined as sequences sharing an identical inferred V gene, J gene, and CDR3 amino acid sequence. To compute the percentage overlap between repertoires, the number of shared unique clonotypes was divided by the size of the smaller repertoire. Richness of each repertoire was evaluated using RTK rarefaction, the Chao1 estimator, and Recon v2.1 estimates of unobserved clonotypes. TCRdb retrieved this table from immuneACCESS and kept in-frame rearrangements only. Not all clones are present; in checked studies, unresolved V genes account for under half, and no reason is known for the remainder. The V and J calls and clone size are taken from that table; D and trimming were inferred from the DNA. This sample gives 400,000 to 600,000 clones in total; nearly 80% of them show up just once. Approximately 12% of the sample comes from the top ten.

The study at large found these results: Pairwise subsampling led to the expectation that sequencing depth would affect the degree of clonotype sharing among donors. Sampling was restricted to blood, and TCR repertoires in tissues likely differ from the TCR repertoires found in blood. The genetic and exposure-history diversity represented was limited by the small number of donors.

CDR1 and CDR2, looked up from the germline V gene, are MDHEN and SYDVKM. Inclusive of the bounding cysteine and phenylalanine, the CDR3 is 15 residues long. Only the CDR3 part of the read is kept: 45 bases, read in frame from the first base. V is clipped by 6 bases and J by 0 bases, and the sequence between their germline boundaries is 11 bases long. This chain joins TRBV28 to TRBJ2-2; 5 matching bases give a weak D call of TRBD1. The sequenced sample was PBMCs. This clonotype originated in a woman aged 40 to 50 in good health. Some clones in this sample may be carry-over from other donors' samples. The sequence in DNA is TGTGCCAGCAGCCGACCGACAGCGAACACCGGGGAGCTGTTTTTT. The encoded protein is CASSRPTANTGELFF.